The next 22 T cell receptor beta chains were all read from a single sample in a study of blood T cell repertoires in COVID-19. Profiling relied on immunoSEQ multiplex PCR, and the TCRdb table lists in-frame clones only, not all of them. The sample shows 150,000 to 200,000 clones, approximately 80% of them seen only once. Material: PBMCs or T cells enriched from blood (not recorded which). Receptor source: a man aged 55-75 years who had been exposed to COVID-19.

This clone was observed once. The rearrangement links TRBV5-1 to TRBJ2-1, with 9 bases fitting TRBD1. The V and J ends lost 1 base and 0 bases, in that order; junction bases with no gene match: 8. The CDR3 sequence is 18 residues long. Germline V lookup: CDR1 SGHRS, CDR2 YFSETQ. CDR3 sequence reads: CASSLPETGGDSYNEQFF. DNA for the CDR3: TGCGCCAGCAGCTTGCCAGAGACAGGGGGAGACTCCTACAATGAGCAGTTCTTC.

The rearrangement uses TRBV14 and TRBJ2-3; 8 bases match TRBD2. Germline V CDR1 and CDR2: SGHDN, FVKESK. Trimming cost V 0 bases and J 2 bases; bases outside gene matches: 4. The CDR3 is made up of 16 amino acids. The CDR3 reads CASSQDTSGHTDTQYF. The CDR3 nucleotides read TGTGCCAGCAGCCAAGATACTAGCGGCCACACAGATACGCAGTATTTT.

The sample holds a few counts of this clone. The chain combines TRBV7-3 with TRBJ1-2; TRBD1 is a possible D gene (5 bases). Germline V gives CDR1 SGHTA, CDR2 FQGTGA. V was trimmed by 3 bases and J by 7 bases, leaving 12 bases between them. This CDR3 region has 13 residues. CDR3 DNA sequence: TGTGCCAGCAGCTTCATAGGGGAATCTGGCTACACCTTC. Its protein product is CASSFIGESGYTF.

V is TRBV6-5 and J is TRBJ1-3, with 7 bases identical to TRBD1. V gave up 6 bases and J gave up 2 bases; unmatched junction bases: 7. The CDR3 runs to 15 residues. Germline V gene sequence: CDR1 MNHEY, CDR2 SVGAGI. The CDR3 sequence is CASSKGAGTGNTIYF. The CDR3 nucleotides read TGTGCCAGCAGCAAGGGGGCTGGGACTGGAAACACCATATATTTT.

In this sample, this clone turned up once. The genes are TRBV28 and TRBJ2-1; a weak D match, TRBD1 (6 bases). V gave up 5 bases and J gave up 9 bases, with 14 bases separating them. Germline CDR1 is MDHEN and CDR2 is SYDVKM. The CDR3 is 13 residues long. As DNA, the CDR3 is TGTGCCAGCAGTCTACAGGGTACCGGTGAGCAGTTCTTC. The encoded protein is CASSLQGTGEQFF. Full variable domain (remainder filled in from reference TRBV28 and TRBJ2-1): DVKVTQSSRYLVKRTGEKVFLECVQDMDHENMFWYRQDPGLGLRLIYFSYDVKMKEKGDIPEGYSVSREKKERFSLILESASTNQTSMYLCASSLQGTGEQFFGPGTRLTVL.

DNA for the CDR3: TGTGCCAGCAGTCTCTATGTAGAGACCCAGTACTTC. Translated, it gives CASSLYVETQYF. The rearrangement links TRBV2 to TRBJ2-5; D is uncertain. From germline, CDR1 is SNHLY and CDR2 FYNNEI. The CDR3 totals 12 residues. The germline V and J ends were trimmed by 5 bases and 4 bases, with 8 bases remaining between them.

The chain employs TRBV7-9 and TRBJ1-5; 12 bases are shared with TRBD1. In germline, CDR1 is SEHNR, CDR2 FQNEAQ (reference sequence). V shed 1 base and J 2 bases; nucleotides not matched to a gene: 6. This CDR3 spans 18 amino acids. This CDR3 is CASSLVGQGAPGNQPQHF. In DNA form, the CDR3 reads TGTGCCAGCAGCTTAGTGGGACAGGGGGCACCGGGCAATCAGCCCCAGCATTTT.

This sequence joins TRBV5-1 and TRBJ2-7, with TRBD1 identical over 10 bases. Looked up from germline, CDR1 is SGHRS and CDR2 is YFSETQ. The CDR3 length is 15 residues. J was trimmed by 2 bases and V by 5 bases; bases with no gene match: 7. The CDR3 here is CASSTGQGVPYEQYF. Written as DNA, the CDR3 is TGCGCCAGCAGTACCGGACAGGGGGTCCCCTACGAGCAGTACTTC.

The rearrangement uses TRBV6-5 and TRBJ1-6, with a possible D match to TRBD1 (5 bases). V was pared by 4 bases and J by 9 bases, with 19 bases between. Per germline, CDR1 MNHEY and CDR2 SVGAGI. This CDR3 contains 16 residues. The CDR3 coding sequence is TGTGCCAGCAGTTCCCCCCCGGGACTTGGTAGTTCACCCCTCCACTTT. This translates into CASSSPPGLGSSPLHF.

This sequence joins TRBV12-3 or TRBV12-4 and TRBJ1-1; weak D call: TRBD1 (5 bases). CDR3 size: 13 residues. V lost 3 bases and J lost 10, with 15 bases in between. Written as DNA, the CDR3 is TGTGCCAGCAGTTTGGGGCGCGCCCCCGGAGCTTTCTTT. Translating it yields CASSLGRAPGAFF.

J is TRBJ1-1 and V is TRBV27; TRBD1 matches 7 bases. This CDR3 has 14 amino acids. J was trimmed by 4 bases and V by 2 bases; bases with no gene match: 4. The germline V gene encodes CDR1 MNHEY and CDR2 SMNVEV (reference sequence). Here the CDR3 reads CASSLDRVRTEAFF. CDR3 nucleotide sequence: TGTGCCAGCAGTTTAGACAGGGTGCGCACTGAAGCTTTCTTT.

This clone appeared once. The chain couples TRBV11-2 to TRBJ2-4; 8 bases match TRBD2. Germline CDR1 and CDR2: SGHAT and FQNNGV. V lost 3 bases to trimming and J lost 5 bases; unmatched junction nucleotides: 12. The length of the CDR3 is 17 residues. CDR3 amino acids: CASSLVLGAGGQNIQYF. The CDR3 nucleotides are TGTGCCAGCAGCTTGGTACTCGGGGCGGGGGGCCAAAACATTCAGTACTTC. The variable domain in full, with the rest retrieved from reference TRBV11-2 and TRBJ2-4, is EAGVAQSPRYKIIEKRQSVAFWCNPISGHATLYWYQQILGQGPKLLIQFQNNGVVDDSQLPKDRFSAERLKGVDSTLKIQPAKLEDSAVYLCASSLVLGAGGQNIQYFGAGTRLSVL.

In its sample, this clone was seen many times. This rearrangement joins TRBV2 to TRBJ2-5, with D possibly TRBD1 on 5 matching bases. The CDR3 runs 12 residues. Trimming cost V 5 bases and J 2 bases, with 6 bases left between them. Per germline, CDR1 SNHLY and CDR2 FYNNEI. The CDR3 coding sequence is TGTGCCAGCAGTCCAGGGCAAGAGACCCAGTACTTC. Translation: CASSPGQETQYF.

The chain employs TRBV7-9 and TRBJ2-1, with 9 bases lining up with TRBD2. Germline CDR1 and CDR2: SEHNR and FQNEAQ (reference sequence). The CDR3 length is 18 residues. The V and J ends lost 4 bases and 7 bases, in that order; junction bases with no gene match: 17. Here the CDR3 reads CASSSQSVGSGGMNEQFF. The CDR3 nucleotides are TGTGCCAGCAGCTCGCAGTCGGTCGGTAGCGGGGGTATGAATGAGCAGTTCTTC.

This clone turned up a few times. This rearrangement joins TRBV27 to TRBJ2-3, with 11 bases fitting TRBD1. Trimming cost V 5 bases and J 4 bases; bases outside gene matches: 8. This CDR3 region has 16 residues. Germline values: CDR1 MNHEY, CDR2 SMNVEV (reference sequence). The CDR3 region is CASSLRTGGRSDTQYF. The CDR3 DNA reads TGTGCCAGCAGTCTCCGGACAGGGGGCCGATCAGATACGCAGTATTTT.

The chain links TRBV29-1 to TRBJ2-1; tentatively, D is TRBD1 (7 bases). Germline CDR1 reads SQVTM; CDR2 reads ANQGSEA. The length of the CDR3 is 13 residues. V was clipped by 7 bases and J by 1 base, with 11 bases between them. As DNA, the CDR3 is TGCAGCGGGGGGGACAGTTCCTACAATGAGCAGTTCTTC. This sequence encodes CSGGDSSYNEQFF.

This clone has a single count. This chain joins TRBV27 and TRBJ2-1; D may be TRBD2 (5 bases). CDR1 is MNHEY, CDR2 SMNVEV, per germline (reference sequence). The CDR3 extends over 11 amino acids. Trimming stripped 10 bases from V and 10 bases from J, with 14 bases between. CDR3 amino acids: CATGVGWEQFF. Here the CDR3 DNA reads TGTGCCACCGGGGTCGGCTGGGAGCAGTTCTTC.

This chain uses TRBV5-4 with TRBJ2-7, with 10 positions matching TRBD1. Per germline, CDR1 SGHNT and CDR2 YYREEE (reference sequence). The CDR3 consists of 15 residues. Trimming at V came to 3 bases and at J to 2 bases, leaving 5 bases not matched to a gene. CDR3: CASSSSGTGAYEQYF. The CDR3 DNA sequence: TGTGCCAGCAGCTCCTCCGGGACAGGGGCCTACGAGCAGTACTTC.

V gene TRBV3-1 (or the pseudogene TRBV3-2) combines with J gene TRBJ1-1; D is ambiguous. This CDR3 spans 14 amino acids. Per germline, CDR1 LGHDT and CDR2 YNNKEL (reference sequence). V was pared by 5 bases and J by 0 bases, with 10 bases between. CDR3 protein: CASSYATLNTEAFF. The CDR3 nucleotides are TGTGCCAGCAGCTACGCCACACTGAACACTGAAGCTTTCTTT.

This clone was seen a handful of times. This rearrangement joins TRBV19 to TRBJ1-5, with TRBD1 matching over 9 bases. Trimming removed 7 bases from V and 4 bases from J; junction bases left unmatched: 8. Germline CDR1 LNHDA, CDR2 SQIVND (reference sequence). This CDR3 has 15 residues. The CDR3 here is CASKNRDRDNQPQHF. The CDR3 coding sequence is TGTGCCAGTAAGAACCGGGACAGGGATAATCAGCCCCAGCATTTT. The full variable domain, its missing parts supplied by reference TRBV19 and TRBJ1-5, is DGGITQSPKYLFRKEGQNVTLSCEQNLNHDAMYWYRQDPGQGLRLIYYSQIVNDFQKGDIAEGYSVSREKKESFPLTVTSAQKNPTAFYLCASKNRDRDNQPQHFGDGTRLSIL.

The chain carries TRBV5-1 and TRBJ2-7; D not certain. The CDR3 length is 16 residues. Germline CDR1 is SGHRS and CDR2 is YFSETQ. Trimming took off 0 bases at V and 4 bases at J, with 17 bases between the two ends. The DNA of the CDR3 is TGCGCCAGCAGCTTGGATTCGGGTGGTCTCTCATACGAGCAGTACTTC. Translating it yields CASSLDSGGLSYEQYF.

The chain is built from TRBV11-2 and TRBJ2-1, with 10 positions matching TRBD2. Germline loops: CDR1 SGHAT, CDR2 FQNNGV. The CDR3 contains 17 residues. V was pared by 4 bases and J by 5 bases, with 11 bases of the junction left unmatched. In DNA, the CDR3 is TGTGCCAGCAGCTCGCCGGGACTAGCGTTCTCTAACAATGAGCAGTTCTTC. Translation: CASSSPGLAFSNNEQFF.